The clone carrying this T cell receptor (beta chain) has just one count. Produced via immunoSEQ multiplex PCR; TCRdb's table is partial and in-frame only. The sample yields fewer than 100,000 clones, about 88% seen once. This sample is drawn from a study of blood T cell repertoires in COVID-19. For the study at large: Samples representing acute and convalescent COVID-19 were sourced from the United States, Italy and Spain. Sources were T cells, B-cell-depleted T cells, or PBMCs; the material itself was cDNA or gDNA.

Germline lookup yields CDR1 SNHLY and CDR2 FYNNEI. CDR3 length: 13 residues. Trimming removed 6 bases from V and 5 bases from J; junction bases left unmatched: 2. This clonotype originated in a human donor in a cohort sampled during active COVID-19. This chain links TRBV2 with TRBJ1-5; 9 bases are a match to TRBD1. Sequencing input: peripheral blood. The CDR3, as DNA: TGTGCCAGCAGGGGACAGGGCCATCAGCCCCAGCATTTT. Amino acids: CASRGQGHQPQHF.